This T cell receptor (beta chain) stems from a study of neoadjuvant anti-PD-1 for oral cavity cancer. Clones were sequenced by immunoSEQ multiplex PCR, and TCRdb holds only the in-frame ones, with some missing. In the table there are approximately 30,000 clones, more than 65% of which are singletons. Germline CDR1 reads SNHLY; CDR2 reads FYNNEI. This CDR3 spans 15 amino acids. Time point: after neoadjuvant nivolumab, at surgical resection. The count of this clone is one. The J gene is TRBJ2-5, the V gene TRBV2; 9 bases are shared with TRBD2. The J call may not be correct, given that the DNA end is closer to TRBJ2-7. The starting material was PBMCs, obtained after nivolumab (anti-PD-1) treatment. The receptor was derived from a person aged 35-79 years with oral cavity squamous cell carcinoma. This chain's CDR3 is CASRPGTSLSYEQYF. The CDR3, as DNA: TGTGCCAGTCGACCCGGGACTAGCTTAAGTTACGAGCAGTACTTC.